The rows below give T cell receptor beta chains drawn from one sample of a study of T cell repertoires in cytomegalovirus infection. Via MiXCR, TCRdb re-called the reads, giving one row per CDR3 protein. The table has over 150,000 distinct CDR3 sequences, approximately 20% seen once. Sample: PBMCs. The source is a human donor in good health (CMV status not recorded). Some clones in this sample may be carry-over from other donors' samples. Each CDR3 is given with its conserved first and last residue. D genes are given only for firm matches. Clone size, where shown, is once, few, many, or a class for clones that have expanded.

V	D	size	J	CDR3	DNA
TRBV12-3/TRBV12-4	TRBD2	NA	TRBJ2-5	CASSYTAGAATQYF	TGTGCCAGCAGTTACACAGCGGGGGCGGCGACCCAGTACTTC
TRBV6-6	NA	NA	TRBJ2-1	CASSYSVNNEQFF	TGTGCCAGCAGTTACTCCGTGAACAATGAGCAGTTCTTC
TRBV12-3/TRBV12-4	NA	many	TRBJ2-1	CASSRDTQSDEQFF	TGTGCCAGCAGTAGGGACACCCAAAGCGATGAGCAGTTCTTC
TRBV20-1	TRBD2	few	TRBJ2-7	CSARELAGAYEQYF	TGCAGTGCTAGAGAACTAGCGGGGGCCTACGAGCAGTACTTC
TRBV20-1	NA	NA	TRBJ2-5	CSAHRADYQETQYF	TGCAGTGCACACCGGGCGGATTATCAAGAGACCCAGTACTTC
TRBV4-1	TRBD1	NA	TRBJ2-7	CASSQTGTGFYEQYF	TGCGCCAGCAGCCAAACCGGGACAGGATTCTACGAGCAGTACTTC
TRBV11-3	NA	few	TRBJ2-3	CASSSIVSDTQYF	TGTGCCAGCAGCTCGATAGTATCAGATACGCAGTATTTT
TRBV19	TRBD1	NA	TRBJ1-3	CASSGQGTFSGNTIYF	TGTGCCAGTAGTGGACAGGGGACCTTCTCTGGAAACACCATATATTTT
TRBV19	TRBD2	NA	TRBJ2-3	CASRRLAGLEDTQYF	TGTGCCAGTAGGAGACTAGCGGGACTCGAGGATACGCAGTATTTT
TRBV7-8	TRBD2	NA	TRBJ2-1	CASSFFGLAGGFGNEQFF	TGTGCCAGCAGCTTTTTCGGACTAGCGGGGGGGTTTGGCAATGAGCAGTTCTTC
TRBV7-2	NA	many	TRBJ2-7	CASSSEPGKSLYEQYF	TGTGCCAGCAGCTCTGAGCCGGGCAAGAGCCTTTACGAGCAGTACTTC
TRBV20-1	NA	few	TRBJ1-2	CSARGGGGYGYTF	TGCAGTGCTAGAGGGGGGGGTGGGTATGGCTACACCTTC
TRBV20-1	TRBD2	many	TRBJ2-3	CSASGLPGGYTDTQYF	TGCAGTGCTAGTGGTCTACCGGGGGGATACACAGATACGCAGTATTTT
TRBV10-3	NA	NA	TRBJ2-7	CAISESTEQYF	TGTGCCATCAGTGAGTCAACCGAGCAGTACTTC
TRBV19	NA	NA	TRBJ1-4	CASSILGGRPEKLFF	TGTGCCAGTAGTATCTTGGGGGGGCGACCTGAAAAACTGTTTTTT
TRBV29-1	TRBD1	NA	TRBJ2-7	CSVGRTGLVDEQYF	TGCAGCGTGGGACGGACAGGTTTGGTCGACGAGCAGTACTTC
TRBV7-9	NA	few	TRBJ2-2	CASSPALGSTGELFF	TGTGCCAGCAGCCCCGCCCTTGGGAGCACCGGGGAGCTGTTTTTT
TRBV6-8	NA	few	TRBJ1-1	CASSSTVWGTEAFF	TGTGCCAGCAGTTCCACGGTGTGGGGCACTGAAGCTTTCTTT
TRBV28	TRBD2	few	TRBJ2-3	CASSLILAGTEEWDTDTQYF	TGTGCCAGCAGTTTAATACTAGCGGGAACTGAAGAGTGGGACACAGATACGCAGTATTTT
TRBV7-2	NA	many	TRBJ1-1	CASSLDRRNTEAFF	TGTGCCAGCAGCTTAGACAGGAGGAACACTGAAGCTTTCTTT
TRBV12-3/TRBV12-4	TRBD1	NA	TRBJ2-5	CASSLLDRGGETQYF	TGTGCCAGCAGTTTACTAGACAGGGGGGGAGAGACCCAGTACTTC
TRBV10-1	NA	NA	TRBJ1-2	CARSRTRGDYGYTF	TGCGCCAGGTCGAGGACGAGGGGAGACTATGGCTACACCTTC
TRBV6-6	TRBD1	NA	TRBJ1-2	CASSGTGDGYTF	TGTGCCAGCAGCGGGACAGGGGATGGCTACACCTTC
TRBV28	TRBD1	NA	TRBJ2-7	CAGSLTGALSYEQYF	TGTGCCGGCAGTTTGACAGGGGCCTTATCCTACGAGCAGTACTTC